The 23 T cell receptor beta chains below all came from one sample that was sequenced in a study of cytomegalovirus exposure and HLA in healthy donors. The study ran its PCR with 60 Vbeta and 13 Jbeta primers. Sequencing used immunoSEQ multiplex PCR; TCRdb keeps in-frame clones, though not all of them. This listing includes around 84,000 clones. The sequenced sample was PBMCs. The receptors derive from a man younger than 45 in good health and CMV-seronegative.

The rearrangement joins TRBV19 to TRBJ2-7, with 7 bases lining up with TRBD2. Germline CDR1 and CDR2: LNHDA and SQIVND (reference sequence). The CDR3 runs to 15 residues. V was clipped by 1 base and J by 4 bases; unmatched bases: 7. CDR3 sequence: CASSIAGGRVYEQYF. The CDR3 DNA sequence: TGTGCCAGTAGTATAGCTGGCGGGAGAGTGTACGAGCAGTACTTC.

V and J are TRBV11-1 and TRBJ1-6, with TRBD1 as a possible D gene (6 bases). The length of the CDR3 is 13 residues. V shed 6 bases and J shed 8 bases, with 11 bases lying between them. Germline lookup yields CDR1 SGHAT and CDR2 FQDESV (reference sequence). The CDR3 protein is CASSFRGDSPLHF. CDR3 DNA: TGTGCCAGCAGTTTCAGGGGAGATTCACCCCTCCACTTT. Drawing the rest from reference TRBV11-1 and TRBJ1-6, the complete variable domain is EAEVAQSPRYKITEKSQAVAFWCDPISGHATLYWYRQILGQGPELLVQFQDESVVDDSQLPKDRFSAERLKGVDSTLKIQPAELGDSAMYLCASSFRGDSPLHFGNGTRLTVT.

This chain links TRBV19 with TRBJ2-7; the match to TRBD1 covers 8 bases. The V segment lost 5 bases and the J segment 4 bases; nucleotides outside the gene matches: 10. The germline V gene encodes CDR1 LNHDA and CDR2 SQIVND (reference sequence). The CDR3 totals 15 residues. The chain's CDR3 is CASSFGNRGFYEQYF. CDR3 DNA sequence: TGTGCCAGTAGTTTCGGGAACAGGGGGTTTTACGAGCAGTACTTC.

The chain links TRBV5-1 to TRBJ2-2; D unresolved. The CDR3 sequence is 15 residues long. The V end lost 4 bases, the J end lost 2 bases, and 12 bases lay between the germline ends. The V gene's germline CDR1 is SGHRS and CDR2 YFSETQ. In DNA, the CDR3 is TGCGCCAGCAGCGACCGACAACCAAACACCGGGGAGCTGTTTTTT. Amino acid sequence: CASSDRQPNTGELFF.

CDR3 in amino acids: CASSQWGRGWSNQPQHF. In DNA, the CDR3 is TGCGCCAGCAGTCAATGGGGCAGGGGTTGGAGCAATCAGCCCCAGCATTTT. The rearrangement links TRBV23-1 to TRBJ1-5; a possible D gene is TRBD1 (6 bases). TRBV23-1 falls under the ORF class, with uncertain function. This CDR3 comprises 17 residues. V gave up 1 base and J gave up 1 base, with 14 bases separating them.

Note on this clone: Sequence at one end of the junction differs from germline and may be a read error. V is TRBV20-1 and J is TRBJ2-7, with 9 bases identical to TRBD1. The CDR3 is 9 residues long. Germline CDR1 and CDR2: DFQATT and SNEGSKA (reference sequence). The CDR3 sequence is CSVPGTGIF. The CDR3 region has the DNA TGCAGTGTTCCCGGGACAGGGATATTC.

The chain carries TRBV18 and TRBJ2-5; D may be TRBD1 (5 bases). The CDR3 has 15 residues. Germline loops: CDR1 KGHSH, CDR2 LQKENI. Trimming took off 3 bases at V and 5 bases at J, with 16 bases between the two ends. Here the CDR3 reads CASSPMRPKGETQYF. The CDR3 nucleotides read TGTGCCAGCTCACCTATGCGACCCAAGGGGGAGACCCAGTACTTC.

The V and J genes are TRBV10-3 and TRBJ1-6, with D perhaps matching TRBD1 (5 bases). CDR1 and CDR2 (germline): ENHRY, SYGVKD. Trimming cost V 6 bases and J 9 bases, with 12 bases left between them. The CDR3 has 13 amino acids. The chain's CDR3 is CAISQGRGSPLHF. CDR3 in DNA: TGTGCCATCAGCCAGGGTCGTGGTTCACCCCTCCACTTT.

The chain uses TRBV4-1 and TRBJ1-2, with a possible D match to TRBD1 (6 bases). V lost 4 bases, J lost 4 bases, and 22 bases lay in between. CDR1 is MGHRA, CDR2 YSYEKL, per germline. The CDR3 sequence is 17 residues long. CDR3 DNA sequence: TGCGCCAGCAGCCCATCCCCCGTAAACAGGGCGGGCTATGGCTACACCTTC. It translates to CASSPSPVNRAGYGYTF.

The J gene is TRBJ2-6, the V gene TRBV2; unclear D gene. This CDR3 contains 13 residues. Germline lookup yields CDR1 SNHLY and CDR2 FYNNEI. V lost 7 bases, J lost 7 bases, and 11 bases lay in between. CDR3 DNA sequence: TGTGCCAGCAAACTACTTGGCGCCAACGTCCTGACTTTC. Residues: CASKLLGANVLTF.

V usage is TRBV9 and J usage is TRBJ1-3; no clear D. CDR1 and CDR2 (germline): SGDLS, YYNGEE. This CDR3 is built from 16 residues. The V and J ends lost 4 bases and 1 base respectively, with 15 bases between them. The CDR3 DNA is TGTGCCAGCAGCCCCGGAGGGAGTGGGTCTGGAAACACCATATATTTT. This gives the protein CASSPGGSGSGNTIYF.

V is TRBV6-1 and J is TRBJ2-7, with D unresolved. Germline assignment: CDR1 MNHNS and CDR2 SASEGT. The CDR3 is 13 amino acids. The ends were cut back, 2 bases at V and 3 bases at J, with 8 bases in the middle. Written as DNA, the CDR3 is TGTGCCAGCAGTGAATGGCAGATCTACGAGCAGTACTTC. Its translation: CASSEWQIYEQYF.

The chain couples TRBV27 to TRBJ2-7; possible D gene TRBD1, 6 bases. In germline, CDR1 is MNHEY, CDR2 SMNVEV (reference sequence). There are 15 residues in the CDR3. V was cut by 7 bases and J by 2 bases, with 18 bases left in between. CDR3 in DNA: TGTGCCAGCAATCCCGATGGGGACACCACCTACGAGCAGTACTTC. Translated: CASNPDGDTTYEQYF.

The chain combines TRBV11-2 with TRBJ2-1; TRBD2 aligns across 7 bases. Germline CDR1 reads SGHAT; CDR2 reads FQNNGV. CDR3 length equals 15 residues. V lost 3 bases to trimming and J lost 2 bases; unmatched junction nucleotides: 4. The CDR3 DNA follows: TGTGCCAGCAGCTTTAGCCGGGGGGCCTACAATGAGCAGTTCTTC. Residues: CASSFSRGAYNEQFF.

CDR3 DNA: TGTGCCATCAGTACAAGCGCAACCTACAATGAGCAGTTCTTC. Translation: CAISTSATYNEQFF. V is TRBV10-3 and J is TRBJ2-1; D not certain. Trimming cost V 5 bases and J 2 bases, with 10 bases left between them. The CDR3 contains 14 residues. Germline V gene lookup returns CDR1 ENHRY and CDR2 SYGVKD.

The gene calls are TRBV7-8 and TRBJ1-2; D is possibly TRBD1 (6 bases). The V end was cut by 5 bases, the J end by 4 bases, with 17 bases between. This CDR3 contains 15 residues. Germline assignment: CDR1 SGHVS and CDR2 FQNEAQ. For the CDR3, the DNA is TGTGCCAGCAGCCCAGCCTCCAGGGGCTCCTATGGCTACACCTTC. It yields the protein CASSPASRGSYGYTF.

This sequence joins TRBV5-1 and TRBJ2-6; 8 bases fit TRBD1. V dropped 5 bases and J dropped 4; count of bases not matched to a gene: 8. In germline, CDR1 is SGHRS, CDR2 YFSETQ. The CDR3 is 16 amino acids. The CDR3 region has the DNA TGCGCCAGCAGTCTCGACAGGGGACACGGGGCCAACGTCCTGACTTTC. Translated, it gives CASSLDRGHGANVLTF.

V is TRBV11-2 and J is TRBJ2-1; 7 bases agree with TRBD2. V shed 4 bases, J shed 6 bases, and the junction held 12 bases outside the gene matches. The CDR3 runs to 16 residues. Germline V lookup: CDR1 SGHAT, CDR2 FQNNGV. CDR3 bases: TGTGCCAGCAGCTCGCTGGCCGGGAGGTTGAGCAATGAGCAGTTCTTC. Its translation is CASSSLAGRLSNEQFF.

The chain recombines TRBV6-5 with TRBJ2-7; TRBD1 aligns across 9 bases. Germline loops: CDR1 MNHEY, CDR2 SVGAGI. The junction had 7 bases not matched to a gene; V was cut back by 7 bases and J by 6 bases. The CDR3 covers 13 residues. The CDR3 here is CASKRTGEGEQYF. The CDR3 DNA sequence: TGTGCCAGCAAACGGACAGGGGAAGGCGAGCAGTACTTC.

The chain is built from TRBV25-1 and TRBJ1-6; 7 nucleotides match TRBD1. Germline CDR1 and CDR2: MGHDK and SYGVNS. After removal of 6 bases from V and 10 bases from J, the junction contained 12 bases not matched to a gene. This CDR3 is built from 15 residues. This CDR3 is CASSPGWDSRSPLHF. CDR3 bases: TGTGCCAGCAGCCCTGGATGGGACAGTCGGTCACCCCTCCACTTT.

The chain employs TRBV6-1 and TRBJ2-3; a possible D gene is TRBD1 (7 bases). Trimming left V 1 base short and J 6 bases short, with 23 bases between. CDR1 and CDR2 (germline): MNHNS, SASEGT. The CDR3 is 18 residues long. The CDR3 loop reads CASSEGFAGQILGDTQYF. The CDR3 DNA is TGTGCCAGCAGTGAAGGGTTCGCGGGACAGATTTTGGGGGATACGCAGTATTTT.

V gene TRBV5-6 combines with J gene TRBJ2-6; possible D gene TRBD1, 5 bases. V dropped 2 bases and J dropped 4 bases, with 10 bases sitting between them. CDR1 and CDR2 from the germline V gene are SGHDT and YYEEEE. The CDR3 has 15 amino acids. As DNA, the CDR3 is TGTGCCAGCAGCTTAACAGGAGCCGGGGCCAACGTCCTGACTTTC. Its translation is CASSLTGAGANVLTF.

The chain employs TRBV4-2 and TRBJ1-1; tentative D call: TRBD1 (6 bases). The CDR3 loop spans 13 amino acids. Trimming took 4 bases from V and 3 from J, leaving 9 bases between them. Germline assignment: CDR1 LGHNA and CDR2 YNFKEQ. The CDR3 DNA sequence: TGTGCCAGCAGCCGACAGGCGTACACTGAAGCTTTCTTT. This sequence encodes CASSRQAYTEAFF.